This paragraph reports one TCR beta chain. Libraries were prepared by immunoSEQ multiplex PCR; TCRdb keeps only in-frame clonotypes and omits some of them. The data contain more than 120,000 clones, about 83% of them singletons. The data stem from a study of blood T cell repertoires in COVID-19. Study overall: PBMCs, B-cell-depleted T cells, or T cells were the source of the cDNA or gDNA that made up the material.

The germline V gene has CDR1 SNHLY and CDR2 FYNNEI. Trimming took 7 bases from V and 2 from J; bases not matched to a gene: 11. The CDR3 consists of 16 residues. The sequencing input was peripheral blood. The V gene is TRBV2, the J gene TRBJ1-5; 7 nucleotides line up with TRBD1. The sequence was obtained from a woman aged 45-59 years with active or convalescent COVID-19. CDR3 region: CASTGGPGVGNQPQHF. DNA of the CDR3: TGTGCCAGCACAGGGGGGCCAGGAGTCGGCAATCAGCCCCAGCATTTT.